This TCR beta chain was found in a study of cytomegalovirus exposure and HLA in healthy donors. PCR involved 60 Vbeta and 13 Jbeta primers. The repertoire was sequenced with immunoSEQ multiplex PCR; TCRdb's copy has only in-frame clones and lacks some. The repertoire has 180,000 or so clones, approximately 85% of them found once; the top ten carry roughly 10%. Remarks on this clone: Its specificity is not known.

Study-wide results and caveats: Information on immune exposure was restricted to one variable (CMV serostatus). Sequencing depth roughly uniform across donors was assumed in presence/absence analyses.

This CDR3 has 16 residues. V was clipped by 2 bases and J by 4 bases; unmatched bases: 9. The germline V gene encodes CDR1 SQVTM and CDR2 ANQGSEA. Material: PBMCs. J is TRBJ2-1 and V is TRBV29-1, with 9 bases aligning to TRBD2. The source of this sequence is a man aged 18 to 29 in good health and CMV-seropositive. This CDR3 reads CSVELGSGGFYNEQFF. As DNA, the CDR3 is TGCAGCGTTGAACTGGGTAGCGGGGGCTTTTACAATGAGCAGTTCTTC.